Below, 11 T cell receptor beta chains from the same sample are listed, as sequenced in a study of blood T cell repertoires in COVID-19. Sequenced by immunoSEQ multiplex PCR; TCRdb stores in-frame clones only, minus some. The table has nearly 70,000 clones, more than 70% seen once. Sequenced material: peripheral blood. Receptors were obtained from a woman between 65 and 79 years old with acute or convalescent COVID-19.

The chain joins TRBV2 to TRBJ2-7; TRBD2 matches at 11 bases. After removal of 4 bases from V and 0 bases from J, the junction contained 2 bases not matched to a gene. This CDR3 is 15 amino acids long. Per the germline V gene, CDR1 is SNHLY and CDR2 is FYNNEI. The CDR3 region has the DNA TGTGCCAGCAGTGCGGGACTAGCGGCCTCCTACGAGCAGTACTTC. Protein sequence: CASSAGLAASYEQYF.

The chain links TRBV28 to TRBJ1-2, with 7 bases identical to TRBD1. The CDR3 runs 15 residues. J was trimmed by 6 bases and V by 8 bases; bases with no gene match: 15. The germline V gene has CDR1 MDHEN and CDR2 SYDVKM. In DNA form, the CDR3 reads TGTGCCAGCCAGAGAGGAGGGGGCGCATGGGATGGCTACACCTTC. Encoded protein: CASQRGGGAWDGYTF.

This chain uses TRBV28 with TRBJ2-7; TRBD2 aligns across 9 bases. The CDR3 has 15 amino acids. Trimming took 6 bases from V and 1 from J; bases not matched to a gene: 7. The germline gives CDR1 MDHEN, CDR2 SYDVKM. CDR3 sequence reads: CASSPPSGVSYEQYF. The CDR3 DNA is TGTGCCAGCAGCCCCCCTAGCGGGGTATCCTACGAGCAGTACTTC.

The chain uses TRBV6-5 and TRBJ1-1; 7 positions agree with TRBD1. CDR3 size: 14 residues. Germline CDR1 and CDR2: MNHEY and SVGAGI. The J segment lost 5 bases and the V segment lost 7 bases, leaving 10 bases of the junction unmatched. The CDR3 nucleotides read TGTGCCAGCACTATGACAGGGTCGCGGACTGAAGCTTTCTTT. Translating gives CASTMTGSRTEAFF.

The V call is TRBV25-1, the J call TRBJ2-3; 9 bases fit TRBD1. The CDR3 sequence is 15 residues long. Germline V gene sequence: CDR1 MGHDK, CDR2 SYGVNS. V lost 2 bases to trimming and J lost 5 bases; unmatched junction nucleotides: 5. The CDR3 here is CASSERDRVQDTQYF. The CDR3 DNA reads TGTGCCAGCAGTGAACGGGACAGGGTGCAAGATACGCAGTATTTT. The entire variable domain, with the rest obtained from reference TRBV25-1 and TRBJ2-3, is as follows: EADIYQTPRYLVIGTGKKITLECSQTMGHDKMYWYQQDPGMELHLIHYSYGVNSTEKGDLSSESTVSRIRTEHFPLTLESARPSHTSQYLCASSERDRVQDTQYFGPGTRLTVL.

The chain recombines TRBV3-1 (or the pseudogene TRBV3-2) with TRBJ2-7; TRBD1 agrees at 9 bases. J was trimmed by 5 bases and V by 6 bases; bases with no gene match: 8. The length of the CDR3 is 14 residues. Germline CDR1 reads LGHDT; CDR2 reads YNNKEL (reference sequence). The chain's CDR3 is CASSRDRVTHEQYF. Written as DNA, the CDR3 is TGTGCCAGCAGTCGGGACAGGGTGACGCACGAGCAGTACTTC.

The V call is TRBV6-5, the J call TRBJ1-1; 7 bases agree with TRBD1. The CDR3 contains 14 residues. With 7 bases clipped from V and 1 base from J, the junction kept 6 bases outside the gene matches. Germline V lookup: CDR1 MNHEY, CDR2 SVGAGI. This CDR3 reads CASTEGQSNTEAFF. Written as DNA, the CDR3 is TGTGCCAGCACCGAGGGACAGTCGAACACTGAAGCTTTCTTT.

The rearrangement joins TRBV11-2 to TRBJ1-2, with a possible D match to TRBD1 (5 bases). CDR1 is SGHAT and CDR2 is FQNNGV in the germline V gene. The V end was cut by 0 bases, the J end by 8 bases, with 10 bases between. The CDR3 is 13 residues long. As DNA, the CDR3 is TGTGCCAGCAGCTTAGATCTCGCAGGGGGCTACACCTTC. Protein product: CASSLDLAGGYTF.

The rearrangement links TRBV7-2 to TRBJ2-3; D may be TRBD2 (6 bases). From germline, CDR1 is SGHTA and CDR2 FQGNSA. Deletions cut 0 bases from V and 3 bases from J, with 10 bases between. This CDR3 is built from 15 residues. CDR3 DNA sequence: TGTGCCAGCAGCTTAGCGGGAGGACGTACAGATACGCAGTATTTT. As protein: CASSLAGGRTDTQYF.

The chain employs TRBV18 and TRBJ1-2, with a weak D call TRBD1 (5 bases). The CDR3 contains 15 residues. Trimming removed 3 bases from V and 1 base from J, with 12 bases in between. The germline CDR1 and CDR2 sequences are KGHSH and LQKENI. The CDR3 protein is CASSPWRDGNYGYTF. Here the CDR3 DNA reads TGTGCCAGCTCACCTTGGAGGGACGGTAACTATGGCTACACCTTC. Supplemented by reference TRBV18 and TRBJ1-2, the full variable domain reads NAGVMQNPRHLVRRRGQEARLRCSPMKGHSHVYWYRQLPEEGLKFMVYLQKENIIDESGMPKERFSAEFPKEGPSILRIQQVVRGDSAAYFCASSPWRDGNYGYTFGSGTRLTVV.

This chain connects TRBV28 to TRBJ1-4; D not resolved. Deletions cut 7 bases from V and 6 bases from J, with 9 bases between. The CDR3 runs 12 residues. Germline values: CDR1 MDHEN, CDR2 SYDVKM. The CDR3 loop reads CASNGVDEKLFF. In DNA form, the CDR3 reads TGTGCCAGCAACGGGGTTGATGAAAAACTGTTTTTT.